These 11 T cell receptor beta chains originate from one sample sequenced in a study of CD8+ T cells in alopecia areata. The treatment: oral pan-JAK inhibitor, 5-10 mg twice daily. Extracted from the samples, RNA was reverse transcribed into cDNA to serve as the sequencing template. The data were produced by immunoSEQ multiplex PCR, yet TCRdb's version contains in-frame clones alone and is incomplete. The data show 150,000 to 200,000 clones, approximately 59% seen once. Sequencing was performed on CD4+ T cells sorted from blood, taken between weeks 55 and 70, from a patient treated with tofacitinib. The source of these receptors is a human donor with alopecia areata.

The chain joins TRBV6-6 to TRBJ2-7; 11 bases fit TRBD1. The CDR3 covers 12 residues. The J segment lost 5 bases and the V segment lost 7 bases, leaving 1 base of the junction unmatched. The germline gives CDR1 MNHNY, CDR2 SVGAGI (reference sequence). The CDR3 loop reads CASKDRGHEQYF. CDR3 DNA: TGTGCCAGCAAGGACAGGGGGCACGAGCAGTACTTC.

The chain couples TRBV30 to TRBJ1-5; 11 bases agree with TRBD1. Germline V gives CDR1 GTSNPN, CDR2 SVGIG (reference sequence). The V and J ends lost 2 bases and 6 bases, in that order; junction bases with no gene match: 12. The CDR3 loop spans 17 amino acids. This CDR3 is CAWSIISRDRGSQPQHF. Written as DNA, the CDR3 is TGTGCCTGGAGTATAATCTCCCGGGACAGGGGGAGTCAGCCCCAGCATTTT.

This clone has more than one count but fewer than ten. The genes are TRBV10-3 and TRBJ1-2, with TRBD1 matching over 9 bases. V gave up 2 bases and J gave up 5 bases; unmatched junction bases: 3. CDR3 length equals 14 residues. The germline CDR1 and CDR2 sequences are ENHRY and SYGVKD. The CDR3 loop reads CAISEDRGNYGYTF. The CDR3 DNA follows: TGTGCCATCAGTGAGGACAGGGGGAATTATGGCTACACCTTC.

The CDR3 nucleotides are TGTGCCTGGAGCGGACAGATAACCTGGGGTAACTATGGCTACACCTTC. This translates into CAWSGQITWGNYGYTF. This rearrangement joins TRBV30 to TRBJ1-2, with D tentatively TRBD1 (6 bases). Between the trimmed V and J ends, which lost 3 bases and 1 base, there was a span of 18 bases. Germline lookup yields CDR1 GTSNPN and CDR2 SVGIG (reference sequence). CDR3 length: 16 amino acids. The entire variable domain, with the rest obtained from reference TRBV30 and TRBJ1-2, is as follows: SQTIHQWPATLVQPVGSPLSLECTVEGTSNPNLYWYRQAAGRGLQLLFYSVGIGQISSEVPQNLSASRPQDRQFILSSKKLLLSDSGFYLCAWSGQITWGNYGYTFGSGTRLTVV.

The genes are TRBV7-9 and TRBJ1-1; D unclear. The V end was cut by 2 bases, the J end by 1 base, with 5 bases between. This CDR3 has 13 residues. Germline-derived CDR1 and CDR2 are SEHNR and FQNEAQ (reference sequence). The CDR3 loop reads CASSLHENTEAFF. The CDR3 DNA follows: TGTGCCAGCAGCTTACATGAGAACACTGAAGCTTTCTTT.

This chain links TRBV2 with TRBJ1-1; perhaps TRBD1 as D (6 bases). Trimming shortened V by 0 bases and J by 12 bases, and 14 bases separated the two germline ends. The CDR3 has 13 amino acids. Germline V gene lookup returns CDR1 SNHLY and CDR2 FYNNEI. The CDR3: CASSEALSGQTFF. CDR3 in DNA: TGTGCCAGCAGTGAAGCGCTGTCCGGACAGACTTTCTTT.

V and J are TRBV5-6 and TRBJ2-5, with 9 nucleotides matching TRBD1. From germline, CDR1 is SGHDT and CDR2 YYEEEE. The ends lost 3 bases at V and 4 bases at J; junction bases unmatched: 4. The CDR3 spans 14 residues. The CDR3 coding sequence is TGTGCCAGCAGCTATCGGACAGGGGTAGAGACCCAGTACTTC. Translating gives CASSYRTGVETQYF.

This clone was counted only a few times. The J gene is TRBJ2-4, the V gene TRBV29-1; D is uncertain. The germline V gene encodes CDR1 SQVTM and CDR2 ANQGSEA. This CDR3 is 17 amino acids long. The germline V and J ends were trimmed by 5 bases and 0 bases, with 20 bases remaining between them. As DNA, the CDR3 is TGCAGCGTTAGCGTGGACCACGACTCCCTAGCCAAAAACATTCAGTACTTC. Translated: CSVSVDHDSLAKNIQYF. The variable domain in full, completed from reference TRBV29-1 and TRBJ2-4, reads SAVISQKPSRDICQRGTSLTIQCQVDSQVTMMFWYRQQPGQSLTLIATANQGSEATYESGFVIDKFPISRPNLTFSTLTVSNMSPEDSSIYLCSVSVDHDSLAKNIQYFGAGTRLSVL.

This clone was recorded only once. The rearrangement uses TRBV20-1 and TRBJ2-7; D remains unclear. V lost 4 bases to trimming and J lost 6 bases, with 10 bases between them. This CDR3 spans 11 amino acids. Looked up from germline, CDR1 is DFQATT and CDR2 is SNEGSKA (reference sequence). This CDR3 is CSAIAGVEQYF. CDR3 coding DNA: TGCAGTGCTATAGCTGGCGTCGAGCAGTACTTC.

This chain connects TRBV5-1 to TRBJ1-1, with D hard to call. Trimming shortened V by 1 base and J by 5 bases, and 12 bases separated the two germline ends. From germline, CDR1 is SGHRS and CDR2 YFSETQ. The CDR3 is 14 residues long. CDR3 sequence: CASSLSSGRTEAFF. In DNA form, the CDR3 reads TGCGCCAGCAGCTTGTCGTCCGGTCGGACTGAAGCTTTCTTT.

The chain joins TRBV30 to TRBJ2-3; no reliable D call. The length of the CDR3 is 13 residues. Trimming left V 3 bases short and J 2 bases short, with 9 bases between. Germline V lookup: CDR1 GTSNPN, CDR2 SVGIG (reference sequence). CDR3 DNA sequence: TGTGCCTGGAGCGGGCCTGTCACAGATACGCAGTATTTT. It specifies CAWSGPVTDTQYF.